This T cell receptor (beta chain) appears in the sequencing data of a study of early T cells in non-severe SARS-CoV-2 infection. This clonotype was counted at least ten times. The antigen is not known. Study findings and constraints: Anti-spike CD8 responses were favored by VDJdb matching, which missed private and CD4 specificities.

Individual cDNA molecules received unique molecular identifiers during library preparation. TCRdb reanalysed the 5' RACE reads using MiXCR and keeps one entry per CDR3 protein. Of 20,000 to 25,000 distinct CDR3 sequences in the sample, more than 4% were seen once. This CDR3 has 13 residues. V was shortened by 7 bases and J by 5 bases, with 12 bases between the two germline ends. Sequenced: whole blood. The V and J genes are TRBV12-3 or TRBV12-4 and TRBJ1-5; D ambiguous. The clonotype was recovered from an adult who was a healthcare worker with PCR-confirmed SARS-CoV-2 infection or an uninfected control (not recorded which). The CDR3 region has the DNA TGTGCCAGCACTTCAACAGCCCATCAGCCCCAGCATTTT. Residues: CASTSTAHQPQHF.